This entry lists 7 T cell receptor beta chains sequenced from one sample in a study of shared clonotypes between healthy human individuals. As defined, naive CD8 cells were CD45RO-negative and positively selected for CCR7, with terminally differentiated effector memory CD45RA+ cells excluded. The method was immunoSEQ multiplex PCR; TCRdb's version includes in-frame clones alone and lacks a portion of them. Altogether roughly 650,000 clones are present, 90% to 97% being singletons, with the ten largest covering about 0.11%. Sequencing was done on a sample of naive CD8+ T cells sorted from blood. The origin of the receptors is a woman aged 25-40 years in good health.

This clone was seen once. The chain combines TRBV7-9 with TRBJ2-7; 15 bases align to TRBD2. With V trimmed by 4 bases and J by 4 bases, 5 bases remained unmatched. This CDR3 has 16 amino acids. Germline CDR1 reads SEHNR; CDR2 reads FQNEAQ (reference sequence). CDR3 nucleotides: TGTGCCAGCAGCTCGATAGGACTAGCGGGAGGGTACGAGCAGTACTTC. Encoded protein: CASSSIGLAGGYEQYF.

The chain recombines TRBV16 with TRBJ1-3; weak D call: TRBD1 (6 bases). V lost 0 bases and J lost 4, with 13 bases in between. Germline lookup yields CDR1 KGHSY and CDR2 FQNENV. The CDR3 spans 16 residues. The CDR3 region has the DNA TGTGCCAGCAGCCAATCTCCAGGGGTCAGGGGAAACACCATATATTTT. Translated: CASSQSPGVRGNTIYF.

The genes are TRBV28 and TRBJ1-1, with a possible D match to TRBD1 (6 bases). The germline V and J ends were trimmed by 2 bases and 1 base, with 14 bases remaining between them. Per the germline V gene, CDR1 is MDHEN and CDR2 is SYDVKM. The CDR3 spans 16 residues. For the CDR3, the DNA is TGTGCCAGCAGTTTACCAACAGGGTGGAAGAACACTGAAGCTTTCTTT. It encodes CASSLPTGWKNTEAFF.

This clone was seen just once. The rearrangement links TRBV6-5 to TRBJ2-7, with TRBD2 matching 9 bases. This CDR3 contains 15 residues. Trimming took 5 bases from V and 3 from J; bases not matched to a gene: 8. Germline CDR1 reads MNHEY; CDR2 reads SVGAGI. Here the CDR3 DNA reads TGTGCCAGCAGTCAACTAGCGGGCGGGCTCTACGAGCAGTACTTC. Protein: CASSQLAGGLYEQYF.

This chain connects TRBV19 to TRBJ2-7; D perhaps matches TRBD1 (5 bases). The V gene lost 7 bases and the J gene lost 1 base, with 14 bases spanning the gap. CDR3 length: 14 residues. Germline CDR1 and CDR2: LNHDA and SQIVND (reference sequence). The CDR3 sequence: CASNPGSFSYEQYF. CDR3 in DNA: TGTGCCAGTAACCCAGGGTCCTTTTCCTACGAGCAGTACTTC.

This clone came up once. The CDR3: CASSLLAGAQGDTQYF. CDR3 bases: TGTGCCAGCAGTTTACTAGCGGGAGCGCAAGGAGATACGCAGTATTTT. This rearrangement joins TRBV28 to TRBJ2-3; 10 bases map to TRBD2. The CDR3 has 16 amino acids. Germline-derived CDR1 and CDR2 are MDHEN and SYDVKM. The V gene end was trimmed by 2 bases and the J gene end by 5 bases; junction bases not matched to a gene: 7.

V is TRBV6-1 and J is TRBJ1-5; tentatively, D is TRBD1 (5 bases). The CDR3 covers 14 residues. Trimming took off 6 bases at V and 6 bases at J, with 15 bases between the two ends. CDR1 is MNHNS, CDR2 SASEGT, per germline. The CDR3: CASRNPWGGQPQHF. The CDR3 DNA follows: TGTGCCAGCAGAAATCCTTGGGGCGGTCAGCCCCAGCATTTT.